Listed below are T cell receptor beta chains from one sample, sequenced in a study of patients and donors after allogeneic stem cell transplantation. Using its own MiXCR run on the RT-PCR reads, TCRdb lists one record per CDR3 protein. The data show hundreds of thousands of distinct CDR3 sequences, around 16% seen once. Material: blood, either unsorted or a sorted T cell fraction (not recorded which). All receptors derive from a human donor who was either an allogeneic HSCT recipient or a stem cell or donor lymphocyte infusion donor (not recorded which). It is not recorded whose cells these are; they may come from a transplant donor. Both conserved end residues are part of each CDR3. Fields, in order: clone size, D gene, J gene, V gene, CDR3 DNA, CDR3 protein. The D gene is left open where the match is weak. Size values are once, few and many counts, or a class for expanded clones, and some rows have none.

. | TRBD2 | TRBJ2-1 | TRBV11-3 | TGTGCCAGCAGCTTGAGATTAGCGGGAGTTGGGGGTGAGCAGTTCTTC | CASSLRLAGVGGEQFF
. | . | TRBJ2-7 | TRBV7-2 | TGTGCCAGCAGCCGACACCTTACCTCCTACGAGCAGTACTTC | CASSRHLTSYEQYF
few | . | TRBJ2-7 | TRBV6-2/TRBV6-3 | TGTGCCAGCAGTAACGGGACGGGCCGGCCCTACGAGCAGTACTTC | CASSNGTGRPYEQYF
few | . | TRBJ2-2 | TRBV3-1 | TGTGCCAGCAGCCAACACACAGTGAACACCGGGGAGCTGTTTTTT | CASSQHTVNTGELFF
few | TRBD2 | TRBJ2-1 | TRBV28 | TGTGCCAGCAGCCTCTCTAGCGGGGCTAGTCAGTTCTTC | CASSLSSGASQFF
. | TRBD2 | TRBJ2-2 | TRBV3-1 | TGTGCCAGCAGCGCCGGATTTACTAGCGGGAGGACCGGGGAGCTGTTTTTT | CASSAGFTSGRTGELFF
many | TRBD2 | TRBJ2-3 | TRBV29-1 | TGCAGCGTTGTTACCGGGCTAGCGGAATCCCAATGGTTAGATACGCAGTATTTT | CSVVTGLAESQWLDTQYF
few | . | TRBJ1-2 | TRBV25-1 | TGTGCCAGCAGTGAAGAAGGGACAAGGGCTGGTGGCTACACCTTC | CASSEEGTRAGGYTF
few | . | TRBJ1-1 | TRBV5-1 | TGCGCCAGCAGCACGGGACACCTTGCAAGCACTGAAGCTTTCTTT | CASSTGHLASTEAFF
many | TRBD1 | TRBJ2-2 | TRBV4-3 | TGCGCCAGCAGCCAACCCGACAGGGGTGGGGGGGAGCTGTTTTTT | CASSQPDRGGGELFF
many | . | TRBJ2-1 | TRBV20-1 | TGCAGTGCTCAGAGACAGGTTTTACTCATGGGAGTCTTC | CSAQRQVLLMGVF
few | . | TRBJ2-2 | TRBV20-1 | TGCAGTGCTAGTCAGAACACCGGGGAGCTGTTTTTT | CSASQNTGELFF
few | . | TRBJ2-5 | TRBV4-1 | TGCGCCAGCAGCCAAGTCCAGACTGACCAAGAGACCCAGTACTTC | CASSQVQTDQETQYF
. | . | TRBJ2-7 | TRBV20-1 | TGCAGTGCTAGAGATATCCCAGGGGCAAGGTACGAGCAGTACTTC | CSARDIPGARYEQYF
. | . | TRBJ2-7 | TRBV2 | TGTGCCAGCAGTGAATTTGGGGGAATTCTATCCTACGAGCAGTACTTC | CASSEFGGILSYEQYF
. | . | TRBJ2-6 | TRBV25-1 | TGTGCCAGCAGTGAATCCAGGGGTTTGGGTGGGGCCAACGTCCTGACTTTC | CASSESRGLGGANVLTF
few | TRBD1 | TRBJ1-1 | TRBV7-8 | TGTGCCAGCAGCTTAGAGGCCCCAGGGGGCAGGGGGCATGAAGCTTTCTTT | CASSLEAPGGRGHEAFF
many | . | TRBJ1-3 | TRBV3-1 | TGTGCCAGCAGCCAAGATCGGCTCTCTGGAAACACCATATATTTT | CASSQDRLSGNTIYF
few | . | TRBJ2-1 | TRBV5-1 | TGCGCCAGCAGCTTGGCGTCCGAGACAATCGTCTCCTACAATGAGCAGTTCTTC | CASSLASETIVSYNEQFF
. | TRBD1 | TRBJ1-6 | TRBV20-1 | TGCAGTGCTCCTCCGGGACAGCCTTCACCCCTCCACTTT | CSAPPGQPSPLHF
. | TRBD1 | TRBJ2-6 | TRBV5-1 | TGCGCCAGCAGCTTGGATCGCGCTGGACAGGGGGCTGAAGGGGCCAACGTCCTGACTTTC | CASSLDRAGQGAEGANVLTF
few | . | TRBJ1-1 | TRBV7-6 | TGTGCCAGCAGCACCGGGGAGGTGAACACTGAAGCTTTCTTT | CASSTGEVNTEAFF
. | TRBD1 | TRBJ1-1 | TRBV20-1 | TGCAGTGCGAAACAGGGGAGCACTGAAGCTTTCTTT | CSAKQGSTEAFF
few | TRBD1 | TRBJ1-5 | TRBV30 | TGTGCCTGGGGGACAGGTGATAATCAGCCCCAGCATTTT | CAWGTGDNQPQHF
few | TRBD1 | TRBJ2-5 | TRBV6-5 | TGTGCCAGCAGTTACTTCAGGGGGCGGACGGAGACCCAGTACTTC | CASSYFRGRTETQYF
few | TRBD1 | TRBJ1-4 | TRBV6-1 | TGTGCCAGCAGTCCCCCCGGGACAGGGAGAAAACTGTTTTTT | CASSPPGTGRKLFF
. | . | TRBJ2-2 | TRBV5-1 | TGCGCCAGCAGCTTTTCCTCTAACACCGGGGAGCTGTTTTTT | CASSFSSNTGELFF
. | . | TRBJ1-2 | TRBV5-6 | TGTGCCAGCAGCTTTGTGCGCCCAGATGGCTACACCTTC | CASSFVRPDGYTF
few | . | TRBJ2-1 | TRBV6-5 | TGTGCCAGCAGTTACTCAGGGGGGAGGCATGAGCAGTTCTTC | CASSYSGGRHEQFF
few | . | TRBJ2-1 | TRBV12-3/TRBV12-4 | TGTGCCAGCGGAAGGCACAATGAGCAGTTCTTC | CASGRHNEQFF
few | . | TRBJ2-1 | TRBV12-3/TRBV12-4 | TGTGCCAGCAGTTTAAGGGGCGCCGGTGGATCGCAGTTCTTC | CASSLRGAGGSQFF
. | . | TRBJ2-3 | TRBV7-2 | TGTGCCAGCAGCCCCGAACTGTCGTGGGGGCAGTATTTT | CASSPELSWGQYF
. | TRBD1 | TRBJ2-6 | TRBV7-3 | TGTGCCAGCAGCCCCCTTTGGACAGGGGGCTCTGGGGCCAACGTCCTGACTTTC | CASSPLWTGGSGANVLTF
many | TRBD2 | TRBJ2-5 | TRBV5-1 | TGCGCCAGCTCGTTGGGACTAGCGGGAGTATCACAAGAGACCCAGTACTTC | CASSLGLAGVSQETQYF
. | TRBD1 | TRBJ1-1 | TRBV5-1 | TGCGCCAGCAGCCAGGGACAGGGCAGATTCAACACTGAAGCTTTCTTT | CASSQGQGRFNTEAFF
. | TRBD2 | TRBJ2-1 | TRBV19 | TGTGCCAGTAGTACCCGGACTAGCGGGCCGTACAATGAGCAGTTCTTC | CASSTRTSGPYNEQFF
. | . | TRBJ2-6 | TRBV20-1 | TGCAGTGCTGACGCTGTCTCTGGGGCCAACGTCCTGACTTTC | CSADAVSGANVLTF
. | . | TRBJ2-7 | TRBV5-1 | TGCGCCAGCAGCTCACCCTACAGCCCCTCCGAGCAGTACTTC | CASSSPYSPSEQYF
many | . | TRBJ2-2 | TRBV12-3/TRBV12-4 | TGTGCCAGCGGTAGGGCCGGGGAGCTGTTTTTT | CASGRAGELFF
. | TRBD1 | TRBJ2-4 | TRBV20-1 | TGCAGTGCTAGAGTGACAGGGGGGTTAGCCAAAAACATTCAGTACTTC | CSARVTGGLAKNIQYF
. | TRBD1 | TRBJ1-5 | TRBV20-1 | TGCAGTGCTAGCGGGCTTGGGACAGTGGGTCAGCCCCAGCATTTT | CSASGLGTVGQPQHF
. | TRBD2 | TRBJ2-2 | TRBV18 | TGTGCCAGCCGCCTACTAGCGGGAGCCCCCGGGGAGCTGTTTTTT | CASRLLAGAPGELFF
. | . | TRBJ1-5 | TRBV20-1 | TGCAGTGCTAGACATAGCAATCAGCCCCAGCATTTT | CSARHSNQPQHF
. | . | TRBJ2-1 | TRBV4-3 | TGCGCCAGCAGCCAAGAGGGGCTGGGGGAGCAGTTCTTC | CASSQEGLGEQFF
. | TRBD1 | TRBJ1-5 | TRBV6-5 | TGTGCCAGCAGTTACACGGACAGGAGGAGGGTAGGGCAGCCCCAGCATTTT | CASSYTDRRRVGQPQHF